This T cell receptor (beta chain) was documented in a study of CD8 T cells in ankylosing spondylitis. Points from the study as a whole: Previous work reported some of these motif variants in the synovial fluid and blood of reactive arthritis. Within ankylosing spondylitis blood, a TCR beta motif made up of several highly homologous variants appeared to be characteristic. Disease-associated clones were CD8+ and fairly uncommon in peripheral blood. The clones that were linked to disease were reported to be significantly enriched in matched synovial fluid samples from ankylosing spondylitis patients.

To note about this clonotype: Antigen specificity is unknown.

Quantitative barcoded 5'-RACE was used to prepare TCR beta libraries. From the 5' RACE reads, TCRdb called clonotypes with MiXCR, one entry per CDR3 protein. There are some 450,000 distinct CDR3 sequences in the sample; 15% to 20% occur only once, and around 0.92% lies in the top ten. Trimming removed 6 bases from V and 3 bases from J, with 15 bases in between. Germline values: CDR1 MNHNS, CDR2 SASEGT. This CDR3 spans 15 amino acids. This clonotype was obtained from a male donor with ankylosing spondylitis. Sequenced input: blood, either unsorted or a sorted T cell fraction (not recorded which). V is TRBV6-1 and J is TRBJ1-3; D not resolved. CDR3 sequence: CASSPPPGNGNTIYF. The CDR3 DNA reads TGTGCCAGCAGCCCTCCCCCGGGGAATGGAAACACCATATATTTT.